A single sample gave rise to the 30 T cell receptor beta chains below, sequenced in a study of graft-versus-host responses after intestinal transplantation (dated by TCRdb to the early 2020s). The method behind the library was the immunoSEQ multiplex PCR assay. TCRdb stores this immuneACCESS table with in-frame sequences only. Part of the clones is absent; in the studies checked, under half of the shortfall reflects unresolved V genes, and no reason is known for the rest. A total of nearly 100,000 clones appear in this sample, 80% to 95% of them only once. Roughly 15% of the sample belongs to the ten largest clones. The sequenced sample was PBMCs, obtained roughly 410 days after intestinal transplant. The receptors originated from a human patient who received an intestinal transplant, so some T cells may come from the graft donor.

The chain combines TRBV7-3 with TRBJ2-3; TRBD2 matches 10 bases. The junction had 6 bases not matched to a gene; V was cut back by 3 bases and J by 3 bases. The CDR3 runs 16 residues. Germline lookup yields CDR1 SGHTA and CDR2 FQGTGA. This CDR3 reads CASSFASGGATDTQYF. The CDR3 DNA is TGTGCCAGCAGCTTCGCTAGCGGGGGAGCGACAGATACGCAGTATTTT. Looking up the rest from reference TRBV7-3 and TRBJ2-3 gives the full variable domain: GAGVSQTPSNKVTEKGKYVELRCDPISGHTALYWYRQSLGQGPEFLIYFQGTGAADDSGLPNDRFFAVRPEGSVSTLKIQRTERGDSAVYLCASSFASGGATDTQYFGPGTRLTVL.

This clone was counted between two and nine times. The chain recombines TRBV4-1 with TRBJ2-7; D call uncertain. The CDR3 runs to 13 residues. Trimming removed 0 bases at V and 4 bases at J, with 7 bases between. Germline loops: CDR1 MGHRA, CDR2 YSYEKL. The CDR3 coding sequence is TGCGCCAGCAGCCAAGATGGTTGGTACGAGCAGTACTTC. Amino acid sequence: CASSQDGWYEQYF.

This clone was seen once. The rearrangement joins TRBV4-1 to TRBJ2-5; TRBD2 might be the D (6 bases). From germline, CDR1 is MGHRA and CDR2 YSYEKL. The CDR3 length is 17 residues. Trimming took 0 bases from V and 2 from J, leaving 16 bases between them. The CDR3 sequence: CASSQENSGLAQETQYF. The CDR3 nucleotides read TGCGCCAGCAGCCAAGAGAATTCGGGACTGGCTCAAGAGACCCAGTACTTC.

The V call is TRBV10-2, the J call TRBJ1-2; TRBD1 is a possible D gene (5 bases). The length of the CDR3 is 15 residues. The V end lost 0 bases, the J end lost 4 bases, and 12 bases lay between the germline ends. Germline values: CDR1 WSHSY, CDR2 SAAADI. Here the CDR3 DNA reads TGCGCCAGCAGTGAGTCTGCCCAAGGGGCCTATGGCTACACCTTC. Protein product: CASSESAQGAYGYTF.

This chain's CDR3 is CASSSDRVPAHGTIYF. Written as DNA, the CDR3 is TGTGCCAGCAGCTCGGACAGGGTACCCGCCCACGGCACCATATATTTT. V usage is TRBV13 and J usage is TRBJ1-3, with 8 nucleotides matching TRBD1. This CDR3 spans 16 amino acids. V trimming: 4 bases; J trimming: 9 bases; junction bases outside the gene matches: 14. Germline CDR1 PRHDT, CDR2 FYEKMQ (reference sequence).

The CDR3 region has the DNA TGTGCCAGTAGTTATTTAGGCACTGAAGCTTTCTTT. It yields the protein CASSYLGTEAFF. The chain has TRBV19 and TRBJ1-1, with D uncertain. Looked up from germline, CDR1 is LNHDA and CDR2 is SQIVND (reference sequence). CDR3 length: 12 residues. V lost 5 bases, J lost 4 bases, and 8 bases lay in between.

CDR3 region: CASSDNWGKETQYF. Here the CDR3 DNA reads TGTGCCAGCAGTGATAATTGGGGGAAAGAGACCCAGTACTTC. The V and J genes are TRBV6-1 and TRBJ2-5; D may match TRBD1 or TRBD2 (5 bases each). Trimming left V 3 bases short and J 3 bases short, with 11 bases between. Germline CDR1 and CDR2: MNHNS and SASEGT. This CDR3 is built from 14 residues.

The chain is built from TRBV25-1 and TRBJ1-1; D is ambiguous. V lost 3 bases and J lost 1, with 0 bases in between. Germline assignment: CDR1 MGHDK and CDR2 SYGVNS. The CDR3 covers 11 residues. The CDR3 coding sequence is TGTGCCAGCAGTGAGAACACTGAAGCTTTCTTT. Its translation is CASSENTEAFF.

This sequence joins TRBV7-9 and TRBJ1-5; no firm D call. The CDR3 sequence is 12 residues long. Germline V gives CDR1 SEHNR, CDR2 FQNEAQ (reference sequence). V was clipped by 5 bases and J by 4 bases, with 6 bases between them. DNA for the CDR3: TGTGCCAGCAGCCGACCAAATCAGCCCCAGCATTTT. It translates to CASSRPNQPQHF.

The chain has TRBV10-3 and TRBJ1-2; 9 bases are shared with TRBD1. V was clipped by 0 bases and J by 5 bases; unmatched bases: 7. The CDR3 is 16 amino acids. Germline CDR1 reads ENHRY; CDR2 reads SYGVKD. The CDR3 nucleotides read TGTGCCATCAGTGAGTCGATACAGGGGGCTTGGTATGGCTACACCTTC. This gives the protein CAISESIQGAWYGYTF.

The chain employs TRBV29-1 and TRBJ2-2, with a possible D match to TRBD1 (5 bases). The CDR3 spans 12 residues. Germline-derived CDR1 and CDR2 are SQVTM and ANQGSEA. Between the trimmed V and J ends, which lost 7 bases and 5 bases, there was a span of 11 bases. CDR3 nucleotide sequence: TGCAGCGCCCCCCGGACAACCGGGGAGCTGTTTTTT. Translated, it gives CSAPRTTGELFF.

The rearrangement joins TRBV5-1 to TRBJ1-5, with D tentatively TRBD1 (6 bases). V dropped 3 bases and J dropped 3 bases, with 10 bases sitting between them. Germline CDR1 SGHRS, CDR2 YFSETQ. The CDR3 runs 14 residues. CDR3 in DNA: TGCGCCAGCAGCTGGGGGCCGGTCAATCAGCCCCAGCATTTT. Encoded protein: CASSWGPVNQPQHF.

CDR3 amino acids: CASSEAGGGQETQYF. CDR3 DNA: TGTGCCAGCAGTGAAGCAGGCGGGGGTCAAGAGACCCAGTACTTC. This rearrangement joins TRBV6-1 to TRBJ2-5; TRBD2 matches at 7 bases. The CDR3 spans 15 residues. Germline assignment: CDR1 MNHNS and CDR2 SASEGT. With V trimmed by 0 bases and J by 2 bases, 3 bases remained unmatched.

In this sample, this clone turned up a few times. CDR3 sequence reads: CASSQRGVGVNTEAFF. CDR3 DNA: TGCGCCAGCAGCCAAAGGGGTGTTGGGGTGAACACTGAAGCTTTCTTT. The rearrangement uses TRBV4-1 and TRBJ1-1; a weak D match, TRBD1 (5 bases). V was pared by 2 bases and J by 0 bases, with 13 bases between. This CDR3 is 16 amino acids long. Germline V gene data show CDR1 as MGHRA and CDR2 as YSYEKL.

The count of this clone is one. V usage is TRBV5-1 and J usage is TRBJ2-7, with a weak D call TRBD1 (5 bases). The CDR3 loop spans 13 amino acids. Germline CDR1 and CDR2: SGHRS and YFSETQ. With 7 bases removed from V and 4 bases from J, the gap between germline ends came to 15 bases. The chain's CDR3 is CASDGQDLYEQYF. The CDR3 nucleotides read TGCGCCAGCGACGGACAAGATCTTTACGAGCAGTACTTC.

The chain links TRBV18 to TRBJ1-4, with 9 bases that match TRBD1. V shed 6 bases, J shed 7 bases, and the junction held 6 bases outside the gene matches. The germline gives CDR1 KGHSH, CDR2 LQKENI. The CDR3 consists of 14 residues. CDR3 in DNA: TGTGCCAGCTCCCCGTGGACAGGGGCTGAAAAACTGTTTTTT. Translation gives CASSPWTGAEKLFF.

CDR3 DNA sequence: TGCAGTGCTCGGGACAGCCACACGCAGTATTTT. Translated: CSARDSHTQYF. The chain has TRBV20-1 and TRBJ2-3; 7 bases are a match to TRBD1. The CDR3 is 11 residues long. J was trimmed by 9 bases and V by 5 bases; bases with no gene match: 5. CDR1 is DFQATT and CDR2 is SNEGSKA in the germline V gene (reference sequence).

CDR3 sequence reads: CASSLRGPEAFF. The CDR3 DNA reads as TGTGCCAGCAGCTTAAGGGGGCCCGAAGCTTTCTTT. The chain is built from TRBV11-2 and TRBJ1-1; 7 bases are shared with TRBD1. The length of the CDR3 is 12 residues. Per the germline V gene, CDR1 is SGHAT and CDR2 is FQNNGV. Unmatched junction bases numbered 2, after V lost 2 bases and J lost 8 bases.

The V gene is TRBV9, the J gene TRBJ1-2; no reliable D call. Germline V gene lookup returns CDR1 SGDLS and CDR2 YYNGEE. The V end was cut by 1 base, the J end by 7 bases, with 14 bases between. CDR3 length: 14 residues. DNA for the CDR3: TGTGCCAGCAGCGTACAGGATCTTTGGGGTGGCTACACCTTC. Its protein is CASSVQDLWGGYTF.

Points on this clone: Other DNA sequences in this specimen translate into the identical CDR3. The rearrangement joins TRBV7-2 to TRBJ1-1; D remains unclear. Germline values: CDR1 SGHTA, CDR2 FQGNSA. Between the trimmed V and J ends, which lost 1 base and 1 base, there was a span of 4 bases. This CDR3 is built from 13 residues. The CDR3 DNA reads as TGTGCCAGCAGCTTAGACAGGAACACTGAAGCTTTCTTT. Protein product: CASSLDRNTEAFF.

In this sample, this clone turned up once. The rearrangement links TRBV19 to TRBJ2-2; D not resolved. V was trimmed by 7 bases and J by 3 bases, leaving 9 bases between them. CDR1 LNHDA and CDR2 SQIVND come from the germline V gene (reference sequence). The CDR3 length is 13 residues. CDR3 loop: CASIGFYTGELFF. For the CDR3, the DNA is TGTGCCAGTATCGGGTTCTACACCGGGGAGCTGTTTTTT.

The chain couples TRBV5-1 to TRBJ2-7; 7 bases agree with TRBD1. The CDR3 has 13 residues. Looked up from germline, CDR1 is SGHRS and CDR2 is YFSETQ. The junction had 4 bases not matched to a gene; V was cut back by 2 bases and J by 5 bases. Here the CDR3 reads CASSLLGGDEQYF. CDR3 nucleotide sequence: TGCGCCAGCAGCTTACTAGGGGGCGACGAGCAGTACTTC. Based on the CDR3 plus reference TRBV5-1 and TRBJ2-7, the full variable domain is KAGVTQTPRYLIKTRGQQVTLSCSPISGHRSVSWYQQTPGQGLQFLFEYFSETQRNKGNFPGRFSGRQFSNSRSEMNVSTLELGDSALYLCASSLLGGDEQYFGPGTRLTVT.

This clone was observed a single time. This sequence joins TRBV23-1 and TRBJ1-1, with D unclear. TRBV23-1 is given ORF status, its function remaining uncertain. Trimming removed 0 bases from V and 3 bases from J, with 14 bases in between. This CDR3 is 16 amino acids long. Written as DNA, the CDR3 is TGCGCCAGCAGTCAATCGGACCCGGAGGTGGACACTGAAGCTTTCTTT. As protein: CASSQSDPEVDTEAFF.

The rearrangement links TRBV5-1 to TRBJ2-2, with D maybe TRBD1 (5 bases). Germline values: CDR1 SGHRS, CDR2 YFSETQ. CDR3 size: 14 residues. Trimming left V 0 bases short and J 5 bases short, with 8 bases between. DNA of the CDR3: TGCGCCAGCAGCTTGGACCCAGGGACCGGGGAGCTGTTTTTT. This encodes CASSLDPGTGELFF.

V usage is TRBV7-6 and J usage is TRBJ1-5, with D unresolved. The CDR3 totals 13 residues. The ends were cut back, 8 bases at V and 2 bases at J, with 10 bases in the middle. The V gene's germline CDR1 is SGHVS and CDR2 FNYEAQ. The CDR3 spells CASGFGGNQPQHF. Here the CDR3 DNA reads TGTGCCAGCGGTTTCGGGGGCAATCAGCCCCAGCATTTT.

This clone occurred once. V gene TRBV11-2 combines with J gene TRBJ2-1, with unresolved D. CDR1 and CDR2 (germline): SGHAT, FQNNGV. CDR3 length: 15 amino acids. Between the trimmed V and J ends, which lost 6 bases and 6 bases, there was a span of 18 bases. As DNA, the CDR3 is TGTGCCAGCAGGTCAGAAGCCAGACCCGGCAATGAGCAGTTCTTC. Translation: CASRSEARPGNEQFF.

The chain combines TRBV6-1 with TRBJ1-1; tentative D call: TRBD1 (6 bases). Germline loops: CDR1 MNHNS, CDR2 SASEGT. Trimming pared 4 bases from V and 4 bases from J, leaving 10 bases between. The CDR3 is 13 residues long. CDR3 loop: CASSALRGTEAFF. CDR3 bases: TGTGCCAGCAGTGCTCTCAGGGGCACTGAAGCTTTCTTT.

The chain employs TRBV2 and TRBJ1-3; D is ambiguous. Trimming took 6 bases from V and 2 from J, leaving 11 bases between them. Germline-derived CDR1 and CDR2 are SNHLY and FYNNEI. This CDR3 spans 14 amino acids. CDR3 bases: TGTGCCAGCAGGGGTAGAGTCCCTGGAAACACCATATATTTT. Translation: CASRGRVPGNTIYF.

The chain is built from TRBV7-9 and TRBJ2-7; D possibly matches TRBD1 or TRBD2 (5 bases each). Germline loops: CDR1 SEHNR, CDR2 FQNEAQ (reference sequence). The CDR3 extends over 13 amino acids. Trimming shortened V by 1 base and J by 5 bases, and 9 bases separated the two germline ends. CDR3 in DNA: TGTGCCAGCAGCTTAGGGGGGACGGACGAGCAGTACTTC. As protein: CASSLGGTDEQYF.

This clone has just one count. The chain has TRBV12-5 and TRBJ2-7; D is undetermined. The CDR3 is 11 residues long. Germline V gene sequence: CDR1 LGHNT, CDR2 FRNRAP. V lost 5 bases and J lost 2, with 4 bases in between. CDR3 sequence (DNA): TGTGCTAGTGGTACAACCTACGAGCAGTACTTC. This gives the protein CASGTTYEQYF.